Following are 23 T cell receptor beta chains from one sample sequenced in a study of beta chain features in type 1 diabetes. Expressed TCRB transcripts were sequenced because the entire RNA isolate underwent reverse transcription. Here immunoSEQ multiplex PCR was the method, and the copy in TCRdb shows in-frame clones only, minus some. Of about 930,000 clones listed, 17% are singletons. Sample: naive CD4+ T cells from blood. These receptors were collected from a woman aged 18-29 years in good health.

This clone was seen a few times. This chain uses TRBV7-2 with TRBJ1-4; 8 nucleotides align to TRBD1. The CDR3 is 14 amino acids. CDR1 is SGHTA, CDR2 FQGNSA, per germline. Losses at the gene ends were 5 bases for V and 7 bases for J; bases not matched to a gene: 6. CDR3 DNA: TGTGCCAGCAGCCAGGACAGGGAGGCTGAAAAACTGTTTTTT. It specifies CASSQDREAEKLFF.

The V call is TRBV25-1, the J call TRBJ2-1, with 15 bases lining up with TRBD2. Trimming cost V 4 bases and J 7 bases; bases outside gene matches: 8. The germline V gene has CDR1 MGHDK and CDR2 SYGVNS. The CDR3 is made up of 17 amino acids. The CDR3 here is CASSVGLAGGWRNEQFF. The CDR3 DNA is TGTGCCAGCAGTGTCGGACTAGCGGGAGGGTGGAGGAATGAGCAGTTCTTC.

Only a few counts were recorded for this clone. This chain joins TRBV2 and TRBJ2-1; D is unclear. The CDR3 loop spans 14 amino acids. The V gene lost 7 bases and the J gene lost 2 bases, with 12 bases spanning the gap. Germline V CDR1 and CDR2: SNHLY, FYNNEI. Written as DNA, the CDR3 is TGTGCCAGCAAAGTGGCCGCCACCTACAATGAGCAGTTCTTC. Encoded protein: CASKVAATYNEQFF. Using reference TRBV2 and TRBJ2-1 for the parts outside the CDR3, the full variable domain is EPEVTQTPSHQVTQMGQEVILRCVPISNHLYFYWYRQILGQKVEFLVSFYNNEISEKSEIFDDQFSVERPDGSNFTLKIRSTKLEDSAMYFCASKVAATYNEQFFGPGTRLTVL.

The CDR3 loop reads CASRLAGSYNEQFF. DNA for the CDR3: TGTGCCAGTAGGCTAGCGGGCTCCTACAATGAGCAGTTCTTC. This rearrangement joins TRBV19 to TRBJ2-1; 8 bases match TRBD2. The V and J ends lost 6 bases and 0 bases, in that order; junction bases with no gene match: 1. Germline CDR1 is LNHDA and CDR2 is SQIVND (reference sequence). CDR3 length equals 14 residues.

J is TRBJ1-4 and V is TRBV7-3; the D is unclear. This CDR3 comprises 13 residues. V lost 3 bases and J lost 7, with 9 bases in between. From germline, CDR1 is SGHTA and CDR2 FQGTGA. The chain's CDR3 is CASSFGPSEKLFF. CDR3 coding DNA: TGTGCCAGCAGCTTTGGACCGTCTGAAAAACTGTTTTTT.

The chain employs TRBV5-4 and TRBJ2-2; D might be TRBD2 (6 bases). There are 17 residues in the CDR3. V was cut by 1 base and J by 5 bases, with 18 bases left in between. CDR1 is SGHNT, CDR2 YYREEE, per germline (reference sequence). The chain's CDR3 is CASSLHQVTRRTGELFF. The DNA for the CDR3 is TGTGCCAGCAGCTTGCATCAGGTGACTAGAAGAACCGGGGAGCTGTTTTTT.

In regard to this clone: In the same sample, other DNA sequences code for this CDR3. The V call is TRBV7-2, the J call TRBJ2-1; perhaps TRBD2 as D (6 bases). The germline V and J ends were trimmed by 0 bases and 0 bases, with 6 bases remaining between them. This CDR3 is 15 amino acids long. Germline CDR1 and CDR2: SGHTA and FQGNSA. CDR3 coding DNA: TGTGCCAGCAGCTTAGCACTAGCCTCCTACAATGAGCAGTTCTTC. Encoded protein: CASSLALASYNEQFF.

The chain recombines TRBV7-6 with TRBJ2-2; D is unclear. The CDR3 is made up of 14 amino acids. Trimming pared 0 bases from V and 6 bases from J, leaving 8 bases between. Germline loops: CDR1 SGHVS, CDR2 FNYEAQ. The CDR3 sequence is CASSLALGPGELFF. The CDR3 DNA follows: TGTGCCAGCAGCTTAGCGTTGGGCCCCGGGGAGCTGTTTTTT.

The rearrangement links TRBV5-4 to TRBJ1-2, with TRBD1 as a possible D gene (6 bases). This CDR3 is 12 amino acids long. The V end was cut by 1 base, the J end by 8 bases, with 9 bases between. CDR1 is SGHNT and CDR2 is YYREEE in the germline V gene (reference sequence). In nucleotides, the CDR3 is TGTGCCAGCAGCTTGACAGGGTTAGGCTACACCTTC. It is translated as CASSLTGLGYTF.

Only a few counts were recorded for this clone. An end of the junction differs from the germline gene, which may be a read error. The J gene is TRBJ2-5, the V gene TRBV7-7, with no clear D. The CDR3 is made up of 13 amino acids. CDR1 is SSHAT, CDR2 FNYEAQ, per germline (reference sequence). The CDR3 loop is CASSLGPVETQYF. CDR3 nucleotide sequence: TGTGCTAGCAGCTTAGGTCCGGTAGAGACCCAGTACTTC.

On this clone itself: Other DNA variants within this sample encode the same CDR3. This chain's CDR3 is CASSISETQYF. The CDR3 nucleotides read TGTGCCAGTAGTATTTCAGAGACCCAGTACTTC. The V gene is TRBV19, the J gene TRBJ2-5; D is unresolved. CDR3 size: 11 residues. V lost 3 bases, J lost 4 bases, and 3 bases lay in between. Germline V CDR1 and CDR2: LNHDA, SQIVND (reference sequence).

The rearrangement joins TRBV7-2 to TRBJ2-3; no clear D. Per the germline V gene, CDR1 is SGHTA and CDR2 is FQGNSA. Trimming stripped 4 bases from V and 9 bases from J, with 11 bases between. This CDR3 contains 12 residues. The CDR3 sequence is CASSSGRWTQYF. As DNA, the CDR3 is TGTGCCAGCAGCTCCGGTCGTTGGACGCAGTATTTT.

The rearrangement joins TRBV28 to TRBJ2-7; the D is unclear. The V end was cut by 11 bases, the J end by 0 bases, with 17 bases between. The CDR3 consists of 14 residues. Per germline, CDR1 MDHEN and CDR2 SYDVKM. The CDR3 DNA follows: TGTGCCTCAAACCTTCTCCTCACCTCCTACGAGCAGTACTTC. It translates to CASNLLLTSYEQYF.

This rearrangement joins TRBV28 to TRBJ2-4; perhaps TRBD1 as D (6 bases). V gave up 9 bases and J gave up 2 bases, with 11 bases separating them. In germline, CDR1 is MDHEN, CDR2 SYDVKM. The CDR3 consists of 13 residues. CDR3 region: CASDDRTKNIQYF. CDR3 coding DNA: TGTGCCAGTGACGACAGGACCAAAAACATTCAGTACTTC.

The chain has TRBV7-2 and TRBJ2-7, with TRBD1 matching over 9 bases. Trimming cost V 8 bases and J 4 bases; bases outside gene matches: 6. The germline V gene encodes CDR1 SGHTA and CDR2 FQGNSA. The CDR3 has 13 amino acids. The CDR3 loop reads CASGTGGRYEQYF. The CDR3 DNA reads TGTGCCAGCGGAACAGGGGGCAGGTACGAGCAGTACTTC.

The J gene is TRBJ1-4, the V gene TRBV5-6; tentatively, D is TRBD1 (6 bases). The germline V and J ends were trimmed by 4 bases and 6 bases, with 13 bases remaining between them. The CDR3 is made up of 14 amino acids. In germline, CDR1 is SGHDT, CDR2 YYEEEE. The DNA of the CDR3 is TGTGCCAGCAGCATACAGGGTGCATATGAAAAACTGTTTTTT. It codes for CASSIQGAYEKLFF.

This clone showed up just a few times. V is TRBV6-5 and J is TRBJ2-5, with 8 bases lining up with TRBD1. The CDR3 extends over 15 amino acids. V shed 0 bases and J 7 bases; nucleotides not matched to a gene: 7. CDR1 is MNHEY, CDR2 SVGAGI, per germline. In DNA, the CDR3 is TGTGCCAGCAGTTACTCGAGGACAGGGCAGGCGACCCAGTACTTC. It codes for CASSYSRTGQATQYF.

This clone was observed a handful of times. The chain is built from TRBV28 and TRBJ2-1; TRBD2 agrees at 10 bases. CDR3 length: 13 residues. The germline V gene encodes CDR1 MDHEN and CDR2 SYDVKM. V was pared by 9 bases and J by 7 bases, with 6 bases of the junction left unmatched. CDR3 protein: CASLRTSGNEQFF. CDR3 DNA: TGTGCCAGTCTCAGGACTAGCGGAAATGAGCAGTTCTTC.

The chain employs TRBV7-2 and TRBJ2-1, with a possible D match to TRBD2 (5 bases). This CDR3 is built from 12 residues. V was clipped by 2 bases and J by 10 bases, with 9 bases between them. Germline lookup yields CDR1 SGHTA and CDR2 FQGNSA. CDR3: CASSLMRVEQFF. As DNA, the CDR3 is TGTGCCAGCAGCTTAATGCGGGTCGAGCAGTTCTTC.

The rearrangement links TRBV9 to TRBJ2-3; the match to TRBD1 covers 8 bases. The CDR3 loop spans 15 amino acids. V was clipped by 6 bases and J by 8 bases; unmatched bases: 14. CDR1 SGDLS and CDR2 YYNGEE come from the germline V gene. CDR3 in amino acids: CASTKSGTGGGTQYF. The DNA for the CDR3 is TGTGCCAGCACCAAATCCGGGACAGGAGGAGGTACGCAGTATTTT.

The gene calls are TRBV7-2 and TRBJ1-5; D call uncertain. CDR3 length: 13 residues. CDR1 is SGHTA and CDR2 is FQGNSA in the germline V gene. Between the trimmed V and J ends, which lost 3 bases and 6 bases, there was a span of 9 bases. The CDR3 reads CASSFSPGQPQHF. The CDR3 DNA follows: TGTGCCAGCAGCTTTTCCCCCGGTCAGCCCCAGCATTTT.

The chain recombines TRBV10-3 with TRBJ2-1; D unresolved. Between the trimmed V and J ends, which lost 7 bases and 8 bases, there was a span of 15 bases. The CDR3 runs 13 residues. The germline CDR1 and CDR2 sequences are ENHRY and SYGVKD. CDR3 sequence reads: CAITKSWEDEQFF. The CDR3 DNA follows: TGTGCCATCACGAAATCCTGGGAAGATGAGCAGTTCTTC.

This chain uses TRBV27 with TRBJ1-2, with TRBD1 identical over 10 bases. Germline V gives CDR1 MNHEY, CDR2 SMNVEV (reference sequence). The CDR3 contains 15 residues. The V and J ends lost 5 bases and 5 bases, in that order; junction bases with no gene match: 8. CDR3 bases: TGTGCCAGCAGTATTGACAGGGGGCGACAATATGGCTACACCTTC. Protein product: CASSIDRGRQYGYTF.